This TCR beta chain was sequenced in a study of control samples from healthy donors and cancer patients. Libraries were prepared by immunoSEQ multiplex PCR; TCRdb keeps only in-frame clonotypes and omits some of them. The table has about 110,000 clones, around 89% seen once. The CDR3 extends over 15 amino acids. V lost 2 bases and J 6 bases, leaving 15 bases between the germline ends. Per the germline V gene, CDR1 is SGHTS and CDR2 is YDEGEE. The sequence was collected from a woman aged 45-65 years in good health. Sequencing input: blood. The chain uses TRBV5-8 and TRBJ2-1; D is ambiguous. The CDR3 coding sequence is TGTGCCAGCAGCTTAGATGGGTATAAGTTCAATGAGCAGTTCTTC. Residues: CASSLDGYKFNEQFF.